The 18 T cell receptor beta chains listed next were all sequenced from one sample in a study of cytomegalovirus exposure and HLA in healthy donors. A multiplex PCR was run with 60 Vbeta primers and 13 Jbeta primers. This table comes from immunoSEQ multiplex PCR, and its TCRdb copy is limited to in-frame clones, with some not included. The sample lists about 120,000 clones, around three quarters occurring once. The sequencing sample was made of PBMCs. The source of these receptors is a female donor in good health and CMV-seronegative.

CDR3 protein: CASSQDSPADPWETQYF. CDR3 nucleotides: TGCGCCAGCAGCCAAGATTCCCCCGCGGATCCTTGGGAGACCCAGTACTTC. The chain has TRBV4-3 and TRBJ2-5; no clear D. The CDR3 covers 17 residues. The germline V gene has CDR1 LGHNA and CDR2 YSLEER. V was clipped by 0 bases and J by 5 bases, with 19 bases between them.

In its sample, this clone was seen a few times. The V call is TRBV7-9, the J call TRBJ2-7; tentative D call: TRBD2 (5 bases). The CDR3 is 14 amino acids. V gave up 4 bases and J gave up 1 base, with 11 bases separating them. In germline, CDR1 is SEHNR, CDR2 FQNEAQ (reference sequence). CDR3 DNA: TGTGCCAGCAGCTCGGACTGGCAATCCTACGAGCAGTACTTC. Its translation: CASSSDWQSYEQYF.

The chain has TRBV12-5 and TRBJ1-2; 10 nucleotides match TRBD1. Germline V gene sequence: CDR1 LGHNT, CDR2 FRNRAP. The CDR3 runs 12 residues. Trimming removed 11 bases from V and 11 bases from J; junction bases left unmatched: 11. The CDR3 DNA reads TGTGCTGGGGGGACAGGGGCCCAAATTTACACCTTC. This encodes CAGGTGAQIYTF.

This chain joins TRBV15 and TRBJ1-1, with D possibly being TRBD1 (5 bases). V was trimmed by 0 bases and J by 5 bases, leaving 10 bases between them. Germline V gene lookup returns CDR1 LNHNV and CDR2 YYDKDF (reference sequence). This CDR3 region has 14 residues. For the CDR3, the DNA is TGTGCCACCAGCAGAGATCAAGGGGTAACTGAAGCTTTCTTT. It specifies CATSRDQGVTEAFF.

J is TRBJ1-1 and V is TRBV4-2; D unclear. This CDR3 spans 13 amino acids. The germline V and J ends were trimmed by 0 bases and 7 bases, with 9 bases remaining between them. Looked up from germline, CDR1 is LGHNA and CDR2 is YNFKEQ. CDR3 sequence: CASSQDAKSEAFF. CDR3 in DNA: TGTGCCAGCAGCCAAGATGCCAAGAGTGAAGCTTTCTTT.

This clone has just a few counts. The same CDR3 also results from other DNA sequences found in this sample. The V and J genes are TRBV2 and TRBJ1-1; possibly TRBD1 for D (6 bases). The CDR3 is 13 amino acids. Germline V gene lookup returns CDR1 SNHLY and CDR2 FYNNEI. V dropped 1 base and J dropped 4 bases, with 7 bases sitting between them. The DNA for the CDR3 is TGTGCCAGCAGTGAAGGAGGGGGCACTGAAGCTTTCTTT. Its protein product is CASSEGGGTEAFF.

This rearrangement joins TRBV6-1 to TRBJ2-1, with 11 bases lining up with TRBD2. Germline V gives CDR1 MNHNS, CDR2 SASEGT. This CDR3 is built from 14 residues. V trimming: 4 bases; J trimming: 10 bases; junction bases outside the gene matches: 6. CDR3 loop: CASSASGGSLEQFF. Written as DNA, the CDR3 is TGTGCCAGCAGTGCTAGCGGGGGGAGCCTGGAGCAGTTCTTC.

This clone has just a few counts. This rearrangement joins TRBV2 to TRBJ1-1; D is possibly TRBD1 (5 bases). Looked up from germline, CDR1 is SNHLY and CDR2 is FYNNEI. The CDR3 consists of 13 residues. Trimming removed 6 bases at V and 2 bases at J, with 10 bases between. In DNA form, the CDR3 reads TGTGCCAGCAGGCAGGGCCCCAACACTGAAGCTTTCTTT. It yields the protein CASRQGPNTEAFF.

This clone came up once. The chain has TRBV6-5 and TRBJ1-6; TRBD1 is a possible D gene (5 bases). Per germline, CDR1 MNHEY and CDR2 SVGAGI. There are 14 residues in the CDR3. Deletions cut 6 bases from V and 7 bases from J, with 13 bases between. In DNA form, the CDR3 reads TGTGCCAGCAGCGCTCAGGGAGGGAATTCACCCCTCCACTTT. Its protein is CASSAQGGNSPLHF.

The chain couples TRBV6-5 to TRBJ2-2, with a weak D call TRBD1 (5 bases). CDR3 length equals 12 residues. Germline CDR1 reads MNHEY; CDR2 reads SVGAGI. Trimming removed 8 bases from V and 4 bases from J, with 8 bases in between. The CDR3 protein is CASEQGTGELFF. The CDR3 region has the DNA TGTGCCAGCGAGCAGGGCACCGGGGAGCTGTTTTTT.

The V and J genes are TRBV13 and TRBJ2-5; 7 bases agree with TRBD1. Germline CDR1 PRHDT, CDR2 FYEKMQ (reference sequence). This CDR3 region has 13 residues. V gave up 7 bases and J gave up 4 bases; unmatched junction bases: 6. The CDR3 here is CASTDRVGETQYF. Here the CDR3 DNA reads TGTGCCAGCACCGACAGGGTCGGAGAGACCCAGTACTTC.

This chain links TRBV2 with TRBJ2-2; 8 nucleotides align to TRBD2. CDR3 size: 15 residues. The V segment lost 3 bases and the J segment 7 bases; nucleotides outside the gene matches: 7. In germline, CDR1 is SNHLY, CDR2 FYNNEI. The CDR3 region is CASSDERGGVGELFF. Written as DNA, the CDR3 is TGTGCCAGCAGTGATGAACGGGGGGGTGTCGGGGAGCTGTTTTTT.

The chain has TRBV14 and TRBJ2-5; the D is unclear. The CDR3 runs 15 residues. Germline values: CDR1 SGHDN, CDR2 FVKESK. The V gene lost 2 bases and the J gene lost 0 bases, with 10 bases spanning the gap. The DNA of the CDR3 is TGTGCCAGCAGCCAATTTTTGGCAGACCAAGAGACCCAGTACTTC. Its translation: CASSQFLADQETQYF.

The chain couples TRBV6-1 to TRBJ2-5, with D possibly being TRBD1 (6 bases). The J call may be incorrect, as the DNA end agrees better with TRBJ2-7. The CDR3 covers 14 residues. In germline, CDR1 is MNHNS, CDR2 SASEGT. The CDR3 nucleotides are TGTGCCAGCAGTGAAGCGACAGGATTCTACGAGCAGTACTTC. Residues: CASSEATGFYEQYF.

The CDR3 coding sequence is TGTGCCAGCAGCGAAAACCAGGGCGCGTACGAAGCTTTCTTT. Translating it yields CASSENQGAYEAFF. This chain links TRBV6-5 with TRBJ1-1; possibly TRBD1 for D (5 bases). The CDR3 covers 14 residues. Germline CDR1 MNHEY, CDR2 SVGAGI. V lost 6 bases and J lost 8, with 19 bases in between.

V usage is TRBV19 and J usage is TRBJ1-4; D uncertain. V was clipped by 5 bases and J by 10 bases, with 11 bases between them. The CDR3 is made up of 12 amino acids. Germline values: CDR1 LNHDA, CDR2 SQIVND (reference sequence). The CDR3 loop is CASSLLSGKLFF. The DNA for the CDR3 is TGTGCCAGTAGTCTCCTATCTGGAAAACTGTTTTTT.

The chain carries TRBV19 and TRBJ2-2, with 11 nucleotides matching TRBD1. Trimming at V came to 6 bases and at J to 2 bases, leaving 5 bases not matched to a gene. The CDR3 consists of 16 residues. From germline, CDR1 is LNHDA and CDR2 SQIVND (reference sequence). The CDR3 reads CASSRTGGLNTGELFF. The DNA for the CDR3 is TGTGCCAGTAGCCGGACAGGGGGCCTTAACACCGGGGAGCTGTTTTTT.

V usage is TRBV6-5 and J usage is TRBJ2-7, with D possibly being TRBD2 (6 bases). The J call is in doubt because the DNA end fits TRBJ2-1 better. The CDR3 spans 16 residues. Germline CDR1 reads MNHEY; CDR2 reads SVGAGI. The CDR3 spells CASSYSGGRVVNEQFF. The CDR3 DNA reads TGTGCCAGCAGTTACTCGGGAGGTAGGGTTGTCAATGAGCAGTTCTTC.